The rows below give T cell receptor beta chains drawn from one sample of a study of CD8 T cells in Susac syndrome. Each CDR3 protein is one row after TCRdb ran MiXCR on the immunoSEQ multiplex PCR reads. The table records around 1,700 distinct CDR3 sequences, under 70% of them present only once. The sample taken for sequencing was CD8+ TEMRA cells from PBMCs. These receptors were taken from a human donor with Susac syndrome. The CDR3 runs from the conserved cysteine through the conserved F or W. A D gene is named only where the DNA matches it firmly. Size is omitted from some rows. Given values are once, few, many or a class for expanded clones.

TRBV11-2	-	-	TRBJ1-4	TGTGCCAGCAGCCCCCCCCAGGCAGTGGCTAATGAAAATCTGTTTTTT	CASSPPQAVANENLFF
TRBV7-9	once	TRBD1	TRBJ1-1	TGTGCCAGCAGCTCCCCAGGACAGGGGGTGGTTTTCACTGAAGCTTTCTTT	CASSSPGQGVVFTEAFF
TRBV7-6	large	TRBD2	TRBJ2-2	TGTGCCAGCAGCTTAGCGGGTTTTAGCGGGGTAAACACCGGGGAGCTGTTTTTT	CASSLAGFSGVNTGELFF
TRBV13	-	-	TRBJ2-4	TGTGCCAGCAGCTTAGACAGGAACCTAGCCAAAAACATTCAGTACTTC	CASSLDRNLAKNIQYF
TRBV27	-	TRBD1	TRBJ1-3	TGTGCCAGCAGTCGACAGGGGACGGGAAACACCATATATTTT	CASSRQGTGNTIYF
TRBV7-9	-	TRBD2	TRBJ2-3	TGTGCCAGCAGCTTAGGACTAGCGAGCACAGATACGCAGTATTTT	CASSLGLASTDTQYF
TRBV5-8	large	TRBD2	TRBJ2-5	TGTGCCAGCAGCCGGGGGGAAGAGACCCAGTACTTC	CASSRGEETQYF
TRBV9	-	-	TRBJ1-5	TGTGCCAGCAGCGTAGACGTAGGGGTCCATCAGCCCCAGCATTTT	CASSVDVGVHQPQHF
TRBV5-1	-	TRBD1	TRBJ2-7	TGCGCCAGCAGCTCAGAGGACAGGGCCTACGAGCAGTACTTC	CASSSEDRAYEQYF
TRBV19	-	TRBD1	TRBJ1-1	TGTGCCAGTAGGGTATTCTCGGGACAGGCCCTGACACTGAAGCTTTTCTTT	CASRVFSGQALTLKLFF
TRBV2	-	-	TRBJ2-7	TGTGCCAGCAGTGGCTACGAGCAGTACTTC	CASSGYEQYF
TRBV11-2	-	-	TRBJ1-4	TGTGCCAGCAGCCCCCCCCAGGCAGGGGCTAATGAAAAACTGTTT	CASSPPQAGANEKLF
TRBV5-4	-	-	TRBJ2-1	TGTGCCAGCAGCTTGTGGGGGGTCGGATCGAACTACAATGAGCAGTTCTTC	CASSLWGVGSNYNEQFF
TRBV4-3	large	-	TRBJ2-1	TGCGCCAGCAGCCAAGACGGTGGCGGGGTGGACTACAATGAGCAGTTCTTC	CASSQDGGGVDYNEQFF
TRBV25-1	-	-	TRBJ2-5	TGTGCCAGCACCCGGGAACTGGGGAGGGGGCGCCCCGGGACGCCGGGGGCGTCGCAGGGCCAGTACTTC	CASTRELGRGRPGTPGASQGQYF
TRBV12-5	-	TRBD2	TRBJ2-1	TGTGCTAGTGATTCATCTAGCGGGGGGGCGGGTGTAAATGAGCAGTTCTTC	CASDSSSGGAGVNEQFF
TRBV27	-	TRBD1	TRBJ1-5	TGTGCCAGCAGTCGACAGGGGGCCGGTCAGCCCCAGCATTTT	CASSRQGAGQPQHF
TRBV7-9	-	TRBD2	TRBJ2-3	TGTGCCAGCAGCTTAATGGGGGGGGATGCAGATACGCAGTATTTT	CASSLMGGDADTQYF